This T cell receptor beta chain was retrieved from a study of T cells in women clearing cervical HPV infection. About this clone: Read sequence stops 3 residues before the CDR3 end, and the germline J gene provides the missing end.

Profiled with immunoSEQ multiplex PCR; TCRdb holds only in-frame clones, not every one. This sample contains more than 45,000 clones. Germline V gene lookup returns CDR1 SGHRS and CDR2 YFSETQ. The V gene end was trimmed by 6 bases and the J gene end by 4 bases; junction bases not matched to a gene: 20. The CDR3 is 19 residues long. V usage is TRBV5-1 and J usage is TRBJ2-1, with 9 bases fitting TRBD2. Sequencing was performed on blood buffy coat. This TCR was recovered from a woman between 18 and 69 years old with a cervical HPV16 infection that either progressed to CIN3+ or cleared (not recorded which). The covered CDR3 bases are TGCGCCAGCACTCCGGGGGGGCTGGGTTCTAGCGGGAAATACAATGAG. Translating gives CASTPGGLGSSGKYNE. The full CDR3 sequence reads CASTPGGLGSSGKYNEQFF.